This TCR beta chain is from a study of post-analysis software for immune sequencing data. The wider study: Recorded subtypes: relapsing-remitting, secondary progressive, progressive-relapsing; some patients unannotated. Study findings and constraints: Five or six TRBV segments, TRBV5-6, TRBV5-1 and TRBV20-1 among them, were found more frequent in patients than controls. Compared against controls, patients with multiple sclerosis displayed significantly lower normalized Chao1 diversity.

On this clonotype: The antigen is not known.

V dropped 3 bases and J dropped 0 bases, with 7 bases sitting between them. Germline CDR1 and CDR2: SGDLS and YYNGEE. CDR3 size: 15 residues. TCR beta libraries were prepared from cDNA with unique molecular identifiers. The authors obtained some 500,000 cDNA molecules from approximately 0.91 to 9.4 million T cells. TCRdb processed the PCR reads anew with MiXCR; each CDR3 protein has one entry. The sample holds roughly 870,000 distinct CDR3 sequences, roughly 50% seen once. The sample consisted of blood. The source of this sequence is a girl between 5 and 17 years old with multiple sclerosis. The chain recombines TRBV9 with TRBJ2-6; D remains ambiguous. The CDR3 sequence: CASSGAVSGANVLTF. In nucleotides, the CDR3 is TGTGCCAGCAGCGGAGCAGTCTCTGGGGCCAACGTCCTGACTTTC.